Presented here are 7 T cell receptor beta chains from one specimen sequenced in a study of T cell clonality in common variable immunodeficiency. The repertoire was sequenced with immunoSEQ multiplex PCR; TCRdb's copy has only in-frame clones and lacks some. The specimen has fewer than 40,000 clones, none found just once. Input material: peripheral blood mononuclear cells. These receptors originate from a person aged 18 to 75 in good health.

This clone occurred many times. CDR3 amino acids: CASSSTGRFGYTF. CDR3 DNA, as far as it was read: TGTGCCAGTAGTTCGACAGGGCGCTTTGGC. The chain joins TRBV19 to TRBJ1-2, with 7 bases aligning to TRBD1. Read sequence stops 3 residues before the CDR3 end, and the germline J gene provides the missing end. The CDR3 consists of 13 residues. The germline gives CDR1 LNHDA, CDR2 SQIVND (reference sequence). The J segment lost 7 bases and the V segment lost 5 bases, leaving 7 bases of the junction unmatched.

This clone was counted at least ten times. The read terminates 3 residues before the CDR3 end, so the remaining end is supplied by the germline J gene. The V call is TRBV10-3, the J call TRBJ1-2; possibly TRBD1 for D (5 bases). CDR1 is ENHRY and CDR2 is SYGVKD in the germline V gene. The length of the CDR3 is 15 residues. The CDR3 spells CAISERAGGDKGYTF. CDR3 DNA, as far as it was read: TGTGCCATCAGTGAGCGGGCCGGGGGGGATAAGGGC.

This clone was counted between two and nine times. The observed sequence ends 3 residues before the CDR3 terminus, with the missing tail filled in from the germline J gene. The genes are TRBV7-9 and TRBJ1-2; D unresolved. Germline V gene data show CDR1 as SEHNR and CDR2 as FQNEAQ (reference sequence). CDR3 length: 15 amino acids. CDR3 DNA, as far as it was read: TGTGCCAGCAGCCCGAAGTTGCGGGTTGGCTACGAC. Its protein product is CASSPKLRVGYD. The CDR3, in full, reads CASSPKLRVGYDYTF.

This clone was detected ten times or more. Read data end 3 residues before the CDR3 end; the end is taken from the germline J gene. This rearrangement joins TRBV5-1 to TRBJ2-1; TRBD2 matches 11 bases. Germline V lookup: CDR1 SGHRS, CDR2 YFSETQ. The junction had 2 bases not matched to a gene; V was cut back by 0 bases and J by 6 bases. The CDR3 has 15 residues. The CDR3 loop reads CASSLGGTSGNEQFF. The DNA read from the CDR3 is TGCGCCAGCAGCTTGGGCGGGACTAGCGGCAATGAG.

This clone was seen repeatedly, ten times or more. Coverage ceases 3 residues before the CDR3 finishes, and the germline J gene fills in the end. This rearrangement joins TRBV20-1 to TRBJ2-3; D might be TRBD2 (5 bases). CDR1 is DFQATT, CDR2 SNEGSKA, per germline (reference sequence). CDR3 length equals 14 residues. Partial CDR3 DNA: TGCAGTGCTCATAACCCTGCACTAGAAGAGACG. Amino acid sequence: CSAHNPALEET. The full CDR3 reads CSAHNPALEETQYF.

The table lists this clone with many counts. A junction end diverges from the germline sequence, so it may reflect a read error. The read terminates 3 residues ahead of where the CDR3 ends, so the germline J gene completes it. The chain combines TRBV4-2 with TRBJ1-1, with no clear D. Germline lookup yields CDR1 LGHNA and CDR2 YNFKEQ. CDR3 length: 13 residues. The CDR3 loop is CASSPHGNTEAFF. Incomplete CDR3 DNA: TGCGCCAGCAGCCCCCACGGGAACACTGAA.

Regarding this clone: The CDR3 extends 3 residues past the end of the read, so its final part is completed from the germline J gene. The rearrangement uses TRBV19 and TRBJ1-2; D remains unclear. Germline CDR1 reads LNHDA; CDR2 reads SQIVND (reference sequence). The CDR3 is made up of 16 amino acids. CDR3 sequence reads: CASSTPTSGSSYDYTF. The CDR3 DNA, read in part, is TGTGCCAGTAGTACCCCGACTAGCGGGTCGTCCTACGAC. Using reference TRBV19 and TRBJ1-2 for the parts outside the CDR3, the full variable domain is DGGITQSPKYLFRKEGQNVTLSCEQNLNHDAMYWYRQDPGQGLRLIYYSQIVNDFQKGDIAEGYSVSREKKESFPLTVTSAQKNPTAFYLCASSTPTSGSSYDYTFGSGTRLTVV.